The 14 T cell receptor beta chains presented below share a single source sample, sequenced in a study of CD8 T cells in Susac syndrome. The RNA, roughly 0.5 to 1 ug, was put through reverse transcription using random hexamers. TCRdb redid the calling of the immunoSEQ multiplex PCR reads with MiXCR, one entry per CDR3 protein. The table shows approximately 270,000 distinct CDR3 sequences, with 93% occurring only once. The specimen was CD4+ T cells from PBMCs. The receptors shown here come from a human donor with multiple sclerosis.

The chain joins TRBV5-4 to TRBJ2-5; D unclear. This CDR3 is 14 amino acids long. Looked up from germline, CDR1 is SGHNT and CDR2 is YYREEE (reference sequence). V lost 0 bases and J 2 bases, leaving 8 bases between the germline ends. The chain's CDR3 is CASSLEAGQETQYF. CDR3 coding DNA: TGTGCCAGCAGCTTGGAAGCCGGACAAGAGACCCAGTACTTC. Drawing the rest from reference TRBV5-4 and TRBJ2-5, the complete variable domain is ETGVTQSPTHLIKTRGQQVTLRCSSQSGHNTVSWYQQALGQGPQFIFQYYREEENGRGNFPPRFSGLQFPNYSSELNVNALELDDSALYLCASSLEAGQETQYFGPGTRLLVL.

The CDR3 protein is CSATEPGRPTKAFF. CDR3 DNA sequence: TGCAGTGCTACTGAGCCGGGACGCCCTACTAAAGCTTTCTTT. The chain is built from TRBV20-1 and TRBJ1-1; a possible D gene is TRBD1 (5 bases). The CDR3 sequence is 14 residues long. The V gene lost 4 bases and the J gene lost 9 bases, with 21 bases spanning the gap. Germline CDR1 DFQATT, CDR2 SNEGSKA (reference sequence).

The genes are TRBV29-1 and TRBJ2-2; 8 bases align to TRBD1. There are 13 residues in the CDR3. V dropped 8 bases and J dropped 8; count of bases not matched to a gene: 10. CDR1 is SQVTM and CDR2 is ANQGSEA in the germline V gene. The CDR3 spells CSIGQGGGGELFF. In DNA, the CDR3 is TGCAGCATAGGACAGGGAGGAGGTGGGGAGCTGTTTTTT.

V is TRBV28 and J is TRBJ2-5, with 10 positions matching TRBD1. After removal of 5 bases from V and 5 bases from J, the junction contained 5 bases not matched to a gene. This CDR3 is 14 amino acids long. Germline V gene sequence: CDR1 MDHEN, CDR2 SYDVKM. The CDR3 protein is CASSGWTGGETQYF. The CDR3, as DNA: TGTGCCAGCAGTGGATGGACAGGGGGGGAGACCCAGTACTTC.

The chain employs TRBV14 and TRBJ2-1, with 7 bases identical to TRBD2. This CDR3 has 17 residues. J lost 0 bases, V lost 3 bases, and 8 bases had no gene match. Germline V lookup: CDR1 SGHDN, CDR2 FVKESK. DNA for the CDR3: TGTGCCAGCAGCCACCTCACCCGGGGGGTCTCCTACAATGAGCAGTTCTTC. It is translated as CASSHLTRGVSYNEQFF. The variable domain in full, completed from reference TRBV14 and TRBJ2-1, reads EAGVTQFPSHSVIEKGQTVTLRCDPISGHDNLYWYRRVMGKEIKFLLHFVKESKQDESGMPNNRFLAERTGGTYSTLKVQPAELEDSGVYFCASSHLTRGVSYNEQFFGPGTRLTVL.

This clonotype was observed once. The V and J genes are TRBV21-1 and TRBJ1-6; the table assigns TRBD1, which was not confirmed against the DNA. TRBV21-1 is an annotated pseudogene. This CDR3 region has 13 residues. The CDR3: CASSDRQNSPLHF. The CDR3 nucleotides read TGTGCCAGCAGCGACCGACAGAATTCACCCCTCCACTTT.

The genes are TRBV9 and TRBJ1-2; D not resolved. CDR1 is SGDLS, CDR2 YYNGEE, per germline. The V gene lost 4 bases and the J gene lost 0 bases, with 10 bases spanning the gap. This CDR3 contains 14 residues. The chain's CDR3 is CASSTNLANYGYTF. In DNA, the CDR3 is TGTGCCAGCAGCACCAACCTAGCTAACTATGGCTACACCTTC.

V gene TRBV5-6 combines with J gene TRBJ2-7; D possibly matches TRBD1 or TRBD2 (5 bases each). The germline V gene has CDR1 SGHDT and CDR2 YYEEEE. The CDR3 spans 14 residues. V was cut by 4 bases and J by 1 base, with 12 bases left in between. In DNA, the CDR3 is TGTGCCAGCAGCCTCGGGACGTCTTCCTACGAGCAGTACGTC. Protein product: CASSLGTSSYEQYV.

This clonotype was counted a few times. The chain is built from TRBV29-1 and TRBJ2-7; 7 bases fit TRBD1. There are 13 residues in the CDR3. CDR1 is SQVTM, CDR2 ANQGSEA, per germline. J gave up 3 bases and V 4 bases, and 6 bases lay outside the gene matches. DNA of the CDR3: TGCAGCGTTGCCCGCCGACAGGGCTACGAGCAGTACTTC. This sequence encodes CSVARRQGYEQYF.

The chain carries TRBV15 and TRBJ1-6, with D tentatively TRBD1 (5 bases). V lost 0 bases to trimming and J lost 7 bases, with 13 bases between them. The CDR3 is 16 amino acids. Germline CDR1 and CDR2: LNHNV and YYDKDF (reference sequence). The chain's CDR3 is CATSRDRGTDNSPLHF. DNA for the CDR3: TGTGCCACCAGCAGAGATCGGGGGACGGACAATTCACCCCTCCACTTT.

DNA for the CDR3: TGCAGTGCTAGGGGTGACAGGGGCCCTCAGGGGCCCCAGCATTTT. Its protein is CSARGDRGPQGPQHF. The chain carries TRBV20-1 and TRBJ1-5; 8 nucleotides match TRBD1. The CDR3 is made up of 15 amino acids. The germline gives CDR1 DFQATT, CDR2 SNEGSKA (reference sequence). V lost 3 bases, J lost 9 bases, and 13 bases stayed unmatched.

The rearrangement uses TRBV29-1 and TRBJ2-7; tentative D call: TRBD2 (6 bases). Trimming pared 6 bases from V and 4 bases from J, leaving 19 bases between. The CDR3 covers 14 residues. CDR1 SQVTM and CDR2 ANQGSEA come from the germline V gene. CDR3 nucleotide sequence: TGCAGCGTATCGGACACCCCTGGACTATACGAGCAGTACTTC. Protein sequence: CSVSDTPGLYEQYF.

The chain combines TRBV3-1 with TRBJ2-5, with 9 bases matching TRBD1. CDR1 and CDR2 from the germline V gene are LGHDT and YNNKEL (reference sequence). With 2 bases clipped from V and 4 bases from J, the junction kept 8 bases outside the gene matches. The CDR3 length is 16 residues. This CDR3 is CASSQRTGAGGETQYF. Written as DNA, the CDR3 is TGTGCCAGCAGCCAACGGACAGGGGCCGGTGGAGAGACCCAGTACTTC.

The gene calls are TRBV3-1 and TRBJ1-1; D gene uncertain. The germline V gene has CDR1 LGHDT and CDR2 YNNKEL (reference sequence). Deletions cut 0 bases from V and 5 bases from J, with 13 bases between. The CDR3 is 15 residues long. Here the CDR3 reads CASSQDSGRWTEAFF. In nucleotides, the CDR3 is TGTGCCAGCAGCCAAGATTCGGGGAGATGGACTGAAGCTTTCTTT.